These 28 T cell receptor beta chains came from one sample sequenced in a study of regulatory T cells in long-lasting Graves disease. Sequencing libraries for TCR beta were prepared with iRepertoire HTBI primers and Arm-PCR of CDR3 regions. Via MiXCR, TCRdb re-called the multiplex PCR reads, giving one row per CDR3 protein. The data hold about 470,000 distinct CDR3 sequences, with about a fifth observed a single time. Regarding time point: persistent/refractory GD, antithyroid drugs over 5 years with positive TRAb. From PBMCs, RNA was extracted and then used to make the TCR library. Sequenced here: peripheral blood mononuclear cells (PBMCs), sampled when the disease was refractory, from a patient treated with antithyroid drugs. These receptors came from a female donor with Graves disease.

This clonotype was seen many times. This rearrangement joins TRBV28 to TRBJ2-5, with unresolved D. This CDR3 is built from 12 residues. In germline, CDR1 is MDHEN, CDR2 SYDVKM. V lost 4 bases and J 5 bases, leaving 8 bases between the germline ends. The CDR3 DNA follows: TGTGCCAGCAGTTCGAACGGCGAGACCCAGTACTTC. This encodes CASSSNGETQYF.

This clonotype has ten or more counts. This rearrangement joins TRBV7-9 to TRBJ2-7; 8 bases map to TRBD2. Germline V gene data show CDR1 as SEHNR and CDR2 as FQNEAQ (reference sequence). The CDR3 has 15 residues. V shed 1 base and J 7 bases; nucleotides not matched to a gene: 9. CDR3 in amino acids: CASSLDGTRFSEQYF. CDR3 nucleotide sequence: TGTGCCAGCAGCTTAGACGGGACTAGGTTTAGTGAGCAGTACTTC.

This clonotype has a handful of counts. This chain connects TRBV5-1 to TRBJ2-5; 10 nucleotides line up with TRBD2. Germline V gene sequence: CDR1 SGHRS, CDR2 YFSETQ. This CDR3 contains 17 residues. J gave up 7 bases and V 0 bases, and 12 bases lay outside the gene matches. CDR3 amino acids: CASSLVRTSGESGTQYF. The CDR3 region has the DNA TGCGCCAGCAGCTTGGTGCGGACTAGCGGCGAGAGTGGGACCCAGTACTTC.

This clonotype has a handful of counts. CDR3 residues: CASSFSSSIVGEQYF. As DNA, the CDR3 is TGTGCCAGCAGCTTTTCTAGCTCGATAGTCGGCGAGCAGTACTTC. This chain uses TRBV7-9 with TRBJ2-7; D possibly corresponds to TRBD2 (5 bases). CDR1 is SEHNR and CDR2 is FQNEAQ in the germline V gene (reference sequence). The CDR3 extends over 15 amino acids. Trimming left V 3 bases short and J 6 bases short, with 18 bases between. Complete variable domain (other parts from reference TRBV7-9 and TRBJ2-7): DTGVSQNPRHKITKRGQNVTFRCDPISEHNRLYWYRQTLGQGPEFLTYFQNEAQLEKSRLLSDRFSAERPKGSFSTLEIQRTEQGDSAMYLCASSFSSSIVGEQYFGPGTRLTVT.

This clonotype was detected only a few times. The chain carries TRBV30 and TRBJ2-6, with a tentative D call TRBD1 (5 bases). Germline-derived CDR1 and CDR2 are GTSNPN and SVGIG (reference sequence). Trimming shortened V by 3 bases and J by 2 bases, and 11 bases separated the two germline ends. This CDR3 has 15 amino acids. CDR3 sequence reads: CAWSPGSAGANVLTF. The CDR3 nucleotides are TGTGCCTGGAGCCCAGGGTCGGCTGGGGCCAACGTCCTGACTTTC.

This clonotype was detected many times. CDR3 in DNA: TGTGCCAGCAGTCCCAGGGGCGGGGATGAAAAACTGTTTTTT. Encoded protein: CASSPRGGDEKLFF. The chain joins TRBV3-1 to TRBJ1-4, with D possibly TRBD1 on 6 matching bases. The germline V and J ends were trimmed by 6 bases and 6 bases, with 14 bases remaining between them. The CDR3 sequence is 14 residues long. CDR1 and CDR2 from the germline V gene are LGHDT and YNNKEL (reference sequence).

This clonotype was seen many times. The chain uses TRBV7-9 and TRBJ2-7; the D gene is possibly TRBD1 (5 bases). The CDR3 totals 12 residues. Looked up from germline, CDR1 is SEHNR and CDR2 is FQNEAQ (reference sequence). The V end lost 7 bases, the J end lost 6 bases, and 13 bases lay between the germline ends. CDR3 protein: CASTVGVSEQYF. CDR3 DNA: TGTGCCAGCACGGTAGGGGTGAGCGAGCAGTACTTC.

In this sample, this clonotype turned up many times. The chain combines TRBV11-2 with TRBJ1-1; a weak D match, TRBD1 (6 bases). The length of the CDR3 is 15 residues. Germline V gene sequence: CDR1 SGHAT, CDR2 FQNNGV. Deletions cut 5 bases from V and 1 base from J, with 14 bases between. The CDR3 here is CASSPMWGANTEAFF. CDR3 nucleotides: TGTGCCAGCAGCCCCATGTGGGGGGCGAACACTGAAGCTTTCTTT.

This clonotype appeared a single time. The final CDR3 position lacks the conserved phenylalanine or tryptophan, pointing to a likely read error. The CDR3 DNA reads as TGCAGTGCCCCCATTGCCCGGACAGGGGGCAGGTATGGCTACACCCTC. Its translation: CSAPIARTGGRYGYTL. This chain uses TRBV20-1 with TRBJ1-2, with 11 bases lining up with TRBD1. The germline V gene encodes CDR1 DFQATT and CDR2 SNEGSKA (reference sequence). The CDR3 has 16 amino acids. V shed 6 bases and J 5 bases; nucleotides not matched to a gene: 14.

In this sample, this clonotype turned up many times. The chain combines TRBV29-1 with TRBJ1-2; 10 positions agree with TRBD1. The CDR3 has 14 amino acids. CDR1 is SQVTM, CDR2 ANQGSEA, per germline. V shed 6 bases and J 7 bases; nucleotides not matched to a gene: 11. The CDR3 DNA sequence: TGCAGCGTCGGACCCCCCGGGACAGGGGCTGGCTACACCTTC. This sequence encodes CSVGPPGTGAGYTF.

The chain couples TRBV18 to TRBJ2-3; no firm D call. The CDR3 consists of 12 residues. Trimming left V 6 bases short and J 0 bases short, with 4 bases between. Germline V gives CDR1 KGHSH, CDR2 LQKENI. CDR3 amino acids: CASSTSTDTQYF. The CDR3, as DNA: TGTGCCAGCTCGACTAGCACAGATACGCAGTATTTT. The full variable domain, its missing parts supplied by reference TRBV18 and TRBJ2-3, is NAGVMQNPRHLVRRRGQEARLRCSPMKGHSHVYWYRQLPEEGLKFMVYLQKENIIDESGMPKERFSAEFPKEGPSILRIQQVVRGDSAAYFCASSTSTDTQYFGPGTRLTVL.

Concerning this clonotype: A much larger clone lies a single base off, so this may be a read error. The J gene is TRBJ1-1, the V gene TRBV28; TRBD1 is a possible D gene (6 bases). The V gene lost 10 bases and the J gene lost 1 base, with 13 bases spanning the gap. From germline, CDR1 is MDHEN and CDR2 SYDVKM. The CDR3 runs to 13 residues. CDR3 amino acids: CANRTDRNTEAFF. The DNA for the CDR3 is TGTGCCAACAGAACGGACAGGAACACTGAAGCTTTCTTT.

The genes are TRBV12-3 or TRBV12-4 and TRBJ1-3; a possible D gene is TRBD1 (5 bases). CDR3 length: 15 residues. V lost 3 bases, J lost 0 bases, and 9 bases lay in between. This CDR3 is CASSLGRISGNTIYF. The CDR3 nucleotides are TGTGCCAGCAGTTTGGGACGGATCTCTGGAAACACCATATATTTT.

The rearrangement joins TRBV20-1 to TRBJ1-1; D is possibly TRBD1 (6 bases). The CDR3 totals 16 residues. Per germline, CDR1 DFQATT and CDR2 SNEGSKA (reference sequence). Trimming left V 1 base short and J 2 bases short, with 17 bases between. Written as DNA, the CDR3 is TGCAGTGCTAGAGCTCCCCGGGGCAGGGGAAACACTGAAGCTTTCTTT. Translated: CSARAPRGRGNTEAFF.

As for this clonotype: A much larger clone sits a single nucleotide away, making a read error possible. The chain uses TRBV12-3 or TRBV12-4 and TRBJ1-3, with a possible D match to TRBD1 (5 bases). Trimming stripped 6 bases from V and 8 bases from J, with 26 bases between. The CDR3 length is 17 residues. CDR3 sequence reads: CASSNNRQPKESDTIYF. CDR3 DNA sequence: TGTGCCAGCAGCAATAACCGACAGCCCAAAGAGTCAGACACCATATATTTT.

The genes are TRBV6-1 and TRBJ2-2, with D unresolved. The CDR3 runs 13 residues. The V end was cut by 5 bases, the J end by 8 bases, with 12 bases between. The germline V gene encodes CDR1 MNHNS and CDR2 SASEGT. CDR3 loop: CASSPTLRGELFF. CDR3 DNA: TGTGCCAGCAGTCCGACCCTCAGGGGGGAGCTGTTTTTT.

The sample holds many counts of this clonotype. This chain uses TRBV11-2 with TRBJ2-7, with D perhaps assigned TRBD1 or TRBD2 (6 bases each). The CDR3 is 12 residues long. The germline gives CDR1 SGHAT, CDR2 FQNNGV. Trimming cost V 7 bases and J 5 bases, with 12 bases left between them. The CDR3 nucleotides are TGTGCCAGCACCGCCGGGGGCCACGAGCAGTACTTC. Encoded protein: CASTAGGHEQYF. Combining the CDR3 with reference TRBV11-2 and TRBJ2-7 gives the whole variable domain EAGVAQSPRYKIIEKRQSVAFWCNPISGHATLYWYQQILGQGPKLLIQFQNNGVVDDSQLPKDRFSAERLKGVDSTLKIQPAKLEDSAVYLCASTAGGHEQYFGPGTRLTVT.

V gene TRBV7-9 combines with J gene TRBJ1-4, with D possibly being TRBD1 (6 bases). This CDR3 is 13 amino acids long. CDR1 and CDR2 (germline): SEHNR, FQNEAQ (reference sequence). V shed 9 bases and J shed 6 bases, with 14 bases lying between them. The CDR3 loop is CASAGAGHEKLFF. The DNA of the CDR3 is TGTGCCAGTGCGGGGGCAGGGCATGAAAAACTGTTTTTT.

The rearrangement uses TRBV29-1 and TRBJ2-4, with D perhaps TRBD2 (7 bases). Between the trimmed V and J ends, which lost 3 bases and 6 bases, there was a span of 15 bases. CDR1 SQVTM and CDR2 ANQGSEA come from the germline V gene. This CDR3 is 14 amino acids long. The CDR3 sequence: CSVEGGGQGNIQYF. The CDR3, as DNA: TGCAGCGTTGAGGGGGGGGGGCAGGGAAACATTCAGTACTTC.

This clonotype appeared many times. The V gene is TRBV19, the J gene TRBJ1-1, with D maybe TRBD1 (5 bases). The V and J ends lost 3 bases and 4 bases respectively, with 9 bases between them. The germline gives CDR1 LNHDA, CDR2 SQIVND (reference sequence). The CDR3 contains 13 residues. CDR3 DNA sequence: TGTGCCAGTAGTATTTATGGGGCCACTGAAGCTTTCTTT. Amino acid sequence: CASSIYGATEAFF.

Comment on this clonotype: Compared with germline, one end of the junction differs, possibly owing to a read error. CDR3 protein: CASSPGGYGHTF. The DNA for the CDR3 is TGTGCCAGCAGTCCGGGGGGCTATGGCCACACCTTC. The chain combines TRBV28 with TRBJ1-2; possible D gene TRBD1, 6 bases. CDR3 length: 12 amino acids. Germline V CDR1 and CDR2: MDHEN, SYDVKM.

The sample holds a few counts of this clonotype. CDR3 sequence (DNA): TGCGCCAGCAGCCCCTGGGACGGCCAAAACATTCAGTACTTC. Translated: CASSPWDGQNIQYF. The chain couples TRBV5-1 to TRBJ2-4; D is tentatively TRBD1 or TRBD2 (5 bases each). The CDR3 extends over 14 amino acids. V lost 4 bases to trimming and J lost 5 bases, with 13 bases between them. CDR1 is SGHRS, CDR2 YFSETQ, per germline.

V is TRBV6-2 or TRBV6-3 and J is TRBJ2-7, with D unclear. The V gene lost 3 bases and the J gene lost 2 bases, with 5 bases spanning the gap. The CDR3 consists of 12 residues. CDR1 and CDR2 (germline): MNHEY, SVGEGT. The CDR3 DNA reads TGTGCCAGCAGTTATAACCCCTACGAGCAGTACTTC. Its translation is CASSYNPYEQYF.

The chain combines TRBV18 with TRBJ2-1; 9 bases are shared with TRBD1. Unmatched junction bases numbered 14, after V lost 4 bases and J lost 13 bases. Germline loops: CDR1 KGHSH, CDR2 LQKENI. The CDR3 length is 15 residues. The CDR3 DNA follows: TGTGCCAGCTCACGACGCGGGGACAGGGTGGCCCCCCAGTTCTTC. Its protein product is CASSRRGDRVAPQFF. Drawing the rest from reference TRBV18 and TRBJ2-1, the complete variable domain is NAGVMQNPRHLVRRRGQEARLRCSPMKGHSHVYWYRQLPEEGLKFMVYLQKENIIDESGMPKERFSAEFPKEGPSILRIQQVVRGDSAAYFCASSRRGDRVAPQFFGPGTRLTVL.

This clonotype was seen only a few times. This sequence joins TRBV29-1 and TRBJ2-7, with 7 nucleotides matching TRBD2. After removal of 1 base from V and 3 bases from J, the junction contained 3 bases not matched to a gene. The CDR3 loop spans 13 amino acids. Germline CDR1 is SQVTM and CDR2 is ANQGSEA. CDR3 DNA sequence: TGCAGCGTTGAAGTGGGGGGGGGCTACGAGCAGTACTTC. It is translated as CSVEVGGGYEQYF.

Ten or more counts support this clonotype. The rearrangement links TRBV5-1 to TRBJ1-2; no clear D gene. The CDR3 loop spans 14 amino acids. Germline V lookup: CDR1 SGHRS, CDR2 YFSETQ. Trimming cost V 0 bases and J 2 bases, with 8 bases left between them. In DNA form, the CDR3 reads TGCGCCAGCAGCTTGGAGGCCAGGAACTATGGCTACACCTTC. Its protein product is CASSLEARNYGYTF.

This clonotype was observed at least ten times. The V and J genes are TRBV18 and TRBJ2-4, with 10 bases aligning to TRBD1. Germline V gives CDR1 KGHSH, CDR2 LQKENI. V shed 3 bases, J shed 7 bases, and the junction held 3 bases outside the gene matches. This CDR3 spans 14 amino acids. The CDR3 here is CASSPGQGLNIQYF. The CDR3 coding sequence is TGTGCCAGCTCACCGGGACAGGGGTTGAACATTCAGTACTTC.

This clonotype was detected ten times or more. The chain couples TRBV2 to TRBJ1-5; D ambiguous. Germline V gives CDR1 SNHLY, CDR2 FYNNEI. Trimming removed 3 bases from V and 7 bases from J, with 16 bases in between. The length of the CDR3 is 15 residues. CDR3 protein: CASSDEQTRRQPQHF. CDR3 sequence (DNA): TGTGCCAGCAGTGATGAGCAGACCCGGAGGCAGCCCCAGCATTTT.